This T cell receptor beta chain was retrieved from a study of metastatic and nonmetastatic thyroid tumors. CDR1 SQVTM and CDR2 ANQGSEA come from the germline V gene. The V end lost 0 bases, the J end lost 1 base, and 13 bases lay between the germline ends. The CDR3 is 15 residues long. MiXCR reprocessed the PCR reads for TCRdb. The sample includes about 40,000 clones, about 16% seen only once; the top ten take 3.8%. Many counts were recorded for this clone. Until they underwent thyroid surgery, no patient had received any treatment. The clonotype was recovered from a female donor with papillary thyroid cancer or a benign thyroid nodule (not recorded which). Some clones in this sample may be carry-over from other donors' samples. The chain couples TRBV29-1 to TRBJ2-7; D gene uncertain. The sample was blood. The CDR3 nucleotides are TGCAGCGTTGAAGATCTGGAACAGCAATCCTACGAGCAGTACTTC. The encoded protein is CSVEDLEQQSYEQYF.